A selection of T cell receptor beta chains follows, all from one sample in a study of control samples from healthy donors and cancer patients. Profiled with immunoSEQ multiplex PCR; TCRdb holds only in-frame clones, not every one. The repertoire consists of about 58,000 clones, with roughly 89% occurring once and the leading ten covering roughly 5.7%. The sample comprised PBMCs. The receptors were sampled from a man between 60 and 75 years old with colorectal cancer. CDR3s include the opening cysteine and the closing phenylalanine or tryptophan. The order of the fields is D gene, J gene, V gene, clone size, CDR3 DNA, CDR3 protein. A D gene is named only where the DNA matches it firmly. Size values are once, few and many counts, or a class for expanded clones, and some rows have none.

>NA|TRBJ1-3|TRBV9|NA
TGTGCCAGCAGCGTGAGGAGTCTGAGCTCTGGAAACACCATATATTTT
CASSVRSLSSGNTIYF
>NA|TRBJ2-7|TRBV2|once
TGTGCCAGCACCAAGGCGGACAGCTACGAGCAGTACTTC
CASTKADSYEQYF
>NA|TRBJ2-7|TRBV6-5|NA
TGTGCCAGCTATGGGACTCCGAGGCTGGGCGAGCAGTACTTC
CASYGTPRLGEQYF
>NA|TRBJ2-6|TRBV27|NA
TGTGCCAGCAGTTTTCGGCGGGCCTCTGGGGCCAACGTCCTGACTTTC
CASSFRRASGANVLTF
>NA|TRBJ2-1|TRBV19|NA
TGTGCCAGTAGCCGGGACGGCCTCTACAATGAGCAGTTCTTC
CASSRDGLYNEQFF
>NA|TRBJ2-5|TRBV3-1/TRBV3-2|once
TGTGCCAGCAGCCAAGGGATTCGCAGTGCTGGTCAAGAGACCCAGTACTTC
CASSQGIRSAGQETQYF
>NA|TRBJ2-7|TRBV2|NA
TGTGCCAGCAGTGACCCACACCCGCAGTACTTC
CASSDPHPQYF
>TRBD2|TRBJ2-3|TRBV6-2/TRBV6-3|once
TGTGCCAGCAGTTACCGGGGGGGGACAGATACGCAGTATTTT
CASSYRGGTDTQYF
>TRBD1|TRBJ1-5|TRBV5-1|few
TGCGCCGGGACAGGGAACGAGCCCCAGCATTTT
CAGTGNEPQHF
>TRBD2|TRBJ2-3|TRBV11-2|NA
TGTGCCAGCAGCCCCTTTAGCGGGGCCAGGGCAGATACGCAGTATTTT
CASSPFSGARADTQYF
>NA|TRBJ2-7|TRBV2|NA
TGTGCCAGCGAGAAACAGGGAGGCGAGCAGTACTTC
CASEKQGGEQYF
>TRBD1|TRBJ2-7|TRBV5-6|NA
TGTGCCAGCAGCCGAAATACGGCAGGGGGCATCTTCGGTAGATACGAGCAGTACTTC
CASSRNTAGGIFGRYEQYF
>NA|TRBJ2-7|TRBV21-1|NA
TGTGCCAGCAGCACTAGGGACAGGTCCTACGAGCAGTACTTC
CASSTRDRSYEQYF
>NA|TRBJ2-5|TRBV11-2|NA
TGTGCCAGCAGCTTTAGATTAAGGGAGACCCAGTACTTC
CASSFRLRETQYF
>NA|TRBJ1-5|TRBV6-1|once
TGTGCCAGCAGTGAATCGGTAGGATCTCAGCCCCAGCATTTT
CASSESVGSQPQHF
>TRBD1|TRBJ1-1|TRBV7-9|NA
TGTGCCAGCAGCTTAACCCCGCCAGGGGGGGGTACTGAAGCTTTCTTT
CASSLTPPGGGTEAFF
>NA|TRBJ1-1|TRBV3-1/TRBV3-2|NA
TGTGCCAGCAGGTACGGGACGGCGAACACTGAAGCTTTCTTT
CASRYGTANTEAFF
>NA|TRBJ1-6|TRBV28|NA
TGTGCCAGCAGTCTGGACCCAAATTCACCCCTCCACTTT
CASSLDPNSPLHF
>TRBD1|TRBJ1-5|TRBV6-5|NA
TGTGCCAGCAGGCCACAGGGGTCCGGCAATCAGCCCCAGCATTTT
CASRPQGSGNQPQHF
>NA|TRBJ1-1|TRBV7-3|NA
TGTGCCAGCAGCTTAACAGATCTGCACGCTCCCGGGAGGCACACTGAAGCTTTCTTT
CASSLTDLHAPGRHTEAFF
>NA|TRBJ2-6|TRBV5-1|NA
TGCGCCAGCAGCCAACAAGCTTCTGGGGCCAACGTCCTGACTTTC
CASSQQASGANVLTF
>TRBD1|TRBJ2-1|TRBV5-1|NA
TGCGCCAGCAGCTCGGGACAGGGCTCCTACAATGAGCAGTTCTTC
CASSSGQGSYNEQFF